A single sample gave rise to the 8 T cell receptor beta chains below, sequenced in a study of blood T cell repertoires in COVID-19 (dated by TCRdb to 2019 to 2021). Preparation of the library involved the immunoSEQ multiplex PCR assay. TCRdb took over this immuneACCESS table, retaining in-frame rearrangements with V and J assigned. Such tables are incomplete; in checked studies, under half of the missing clones stem from an unresolved V gene, and the remainder is unexplained. In this sample the table shows hundreds of thousands of clones, roughly 85% of which occur a single time. The ten largest clones represent approximately 5.1% of the sample. Sequenced input: peripheral blood. Source of these receptors: a man aged 50 to 59 with active or convalescent COVID-19.

The sample holds one count of this clone. The same CDR3 arises from other DNA sequences in this sample as well. The rearrangement links TRBV7-2 to TRBJ1-1; no definite D call. Germline-derived CDR1 and CDR2 are SGHTA and FQGNSA. The CDR3 runs 14 residues. V lost 5 bases, J lost 5 bases, and 15 bases lay in between. Here the CDR3 DNA reads TGTGCCAGCAGCCCCACTCCGGGAGGGACTGAAGCTTTCTTT. Protein sequence: CASSPTPGGTEAFF.

V is TRBV2 and J is TRBJ1-5, with a tentative D call TRBD1 (5 bases). CDR3 length: 16 amino acids. The V gene lost 4 bases and the J gene lost 6 bases, with 19 bases spanning the gap. The germline V gene has CDR1 SNHLY and CDR2 FYNNEI. CDR3 amino acids: CASSVRGAGTGQPQHF. CDR3 nucleotides: TGTGCCAGCAGTGTGCGCGGGGCAGGGACGGGTCAGCCCCAGCATTTT. The variable domain in full, with the rest retrieved from reference TRBV2 and TRBJ1-5, is EPEVTQTPSHQVTQMGQEVILRCVPISNHLYFYWYRQILGQKVEFLVSFYNNEISEKSEIFDDQFSVERPDGSNFTLKIRSTKLEDSAMYFCASSVRGAGTGQPQHFGDGTRLSIL.

This chain uses TRBV27 with TRBJ2-3; TRBD2 matches at 12 bases. CDR1 is MNHEY, CDR2 SMNVEV, per germline (reference sequence). This CDR3 contains 16 residues. After removal of 2 bases from V and 5 bases from J, the junction contained 5 bases not matched to a gene. CDR3 nucleotide sequence: TGTGCCAGCAGTTTACCTAGCGGGAGGGTGGAAGATACGCAGTATTTT. Translation gives CASSLPSGRVEDTQYF.

The J gene is TRBJ1-1, the V gene TRBV19, with a weak D call TRBD1 (5 bases). Trimming took 3 bases from V and 1 from J, leaving 12 bases between them. The CDR3 is 15 residues long. The germline V gene encodes CDR1 LNHDA and CDR2 SQIVND (reference sequence). The CDR3: CASSMDVRENTEAFF. The CDR3, as DNA: TGTGCCAGTAGTATGGATGTCAGGGAGAACACTGAAGCTTTCTTT.

This chain's CDR3 is CASSPRRDSNEQYF. The CDR3 nucleotides read TGTGCCAGCTCGCCCCGCCGGGACAGCAACGAGCAGTACTTC. The chain links TRBV18 to TRBJ2-7, with TRBD1 matching over 7 bases. Per germline, CDR1 KGHSH and CDR2 LQKENI. Trimming took 6 bases from V and 5 from J; bases not matched to a gene: 10. This CDR3 has 14 residues.

DNA of the CDR3: TGTGCCAGCAGCATTCTAGCGGGAGAAGGGACCCAGTACTTC. It is translated as CASSILAGEGTQYF. This chain connects TRBV7-3 to TRBJ2-5; 10 nucleotides agree with TRBD2. Trimming cost V 5 bases and J 7 bases; bases outside gene matches: 7. Germline V lookup: CDR1 SGHTA, CDR2 FQGTGA. The CDR3 extends over 14 amino acids.

The J gene is TRBJ1-3, the V gene TRBV18; D gene ambiguous. Germline V gives CDR1 KGHSH, CDR2 LQKENI. V was clipped by 3 bases and J by 0 bases, with 18 bases between them. The CDR3 length is 18 residues. The CDR3 spells CASSPTDSSFVSGNTIYF. The CDR3 region has the DNA TGTGCCAGCTCACCCACGGACTCGAGCTTCGTCTCTGGAAACACCATATATTTT.

This chain uses TRBV5-1 with TRBJ2-1, with 10 bases fitting TRBD2. Germline lookup yields CDR1 SGHRS and CDR2 YFSETQ. The J segment lost 8 bases and the V segment lost 1 base, leaving 12 bases of the junction unmatched. This CDR3 comprises 17 residues. In DNA form, the CDR3 reads TGCGCCAGCAGCTTGTCGGGGCGACTAGCGGGTACGGATGAGCAGTTCTTC. Translating it yields CASSLSGRLAGTDEQFF.